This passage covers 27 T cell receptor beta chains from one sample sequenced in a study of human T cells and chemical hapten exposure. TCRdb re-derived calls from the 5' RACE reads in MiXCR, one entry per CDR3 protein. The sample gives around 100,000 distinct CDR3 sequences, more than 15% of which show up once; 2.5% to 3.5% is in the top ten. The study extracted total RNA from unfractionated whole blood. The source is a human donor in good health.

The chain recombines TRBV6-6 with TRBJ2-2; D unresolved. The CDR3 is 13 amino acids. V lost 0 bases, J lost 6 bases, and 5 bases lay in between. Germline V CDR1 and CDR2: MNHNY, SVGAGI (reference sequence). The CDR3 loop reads CASSYSRAGELFF. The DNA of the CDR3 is TGTGCCAGCAGTTACTCCAGAGCCGGGGAGCTGTTTTTT.

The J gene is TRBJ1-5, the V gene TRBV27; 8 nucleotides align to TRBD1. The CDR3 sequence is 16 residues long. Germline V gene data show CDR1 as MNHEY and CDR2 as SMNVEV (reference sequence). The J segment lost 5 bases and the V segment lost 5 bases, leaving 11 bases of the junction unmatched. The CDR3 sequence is CASSLPGTGLDQPQHF. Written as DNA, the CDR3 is TGTGCCAGCAGTCTCCCCGGGACAGGACTCGATCAGCCCCAGCATTTT.

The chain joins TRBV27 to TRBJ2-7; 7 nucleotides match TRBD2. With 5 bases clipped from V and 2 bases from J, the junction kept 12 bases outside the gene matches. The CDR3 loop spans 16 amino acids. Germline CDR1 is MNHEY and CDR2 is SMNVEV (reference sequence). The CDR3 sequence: CASSRPPREGPYEQYF. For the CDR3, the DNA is TGTGCCAGCAGTCGCCCCCCAAGGGAGGGCCCCTACGAGCAGTACTTC.

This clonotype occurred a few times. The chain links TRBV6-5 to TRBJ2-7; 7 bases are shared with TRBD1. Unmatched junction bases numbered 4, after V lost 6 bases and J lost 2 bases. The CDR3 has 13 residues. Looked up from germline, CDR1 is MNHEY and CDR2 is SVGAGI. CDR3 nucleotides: TGTGCCAGCAGACGGACAGGAGCCTACGAGCAGTACTTC. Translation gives CASRRTGAYEQYF.

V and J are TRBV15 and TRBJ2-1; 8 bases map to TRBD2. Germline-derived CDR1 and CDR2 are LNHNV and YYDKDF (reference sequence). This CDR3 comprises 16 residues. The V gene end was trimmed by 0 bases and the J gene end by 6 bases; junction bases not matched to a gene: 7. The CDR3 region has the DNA TGTGCCACCAGCAGAGATCTTGGACTAGCAGGCAATGAGCAGTTCTTC. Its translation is CATSRDLGLAGNEQFF.

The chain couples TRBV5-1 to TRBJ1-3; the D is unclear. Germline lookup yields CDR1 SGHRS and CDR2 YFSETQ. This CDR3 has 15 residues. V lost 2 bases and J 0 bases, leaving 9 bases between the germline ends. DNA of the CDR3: TGCGCCAGCAGCTTTGAAGGGCACTCTGGAAACACCATATATTTT. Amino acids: CASSFEGHSGNTIYF.

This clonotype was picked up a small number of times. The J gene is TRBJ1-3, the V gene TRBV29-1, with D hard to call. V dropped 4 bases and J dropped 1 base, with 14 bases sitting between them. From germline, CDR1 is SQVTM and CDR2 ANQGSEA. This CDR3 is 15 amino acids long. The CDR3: CSVAFLGVSGNTIYF. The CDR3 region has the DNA TGCAGCGTTGCGTTCCTAGGAGTTTCTGGAAACACCATATATTTT.

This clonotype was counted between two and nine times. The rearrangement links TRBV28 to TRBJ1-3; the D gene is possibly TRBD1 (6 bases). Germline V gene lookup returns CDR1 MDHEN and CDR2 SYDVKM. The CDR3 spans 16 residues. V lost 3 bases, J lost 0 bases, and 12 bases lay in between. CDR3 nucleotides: TGTGCCAGCAGTTTTTCATGGGACACCTCTGGAAACACCATATATTTT. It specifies CASSFSWDTSGNTIYF.

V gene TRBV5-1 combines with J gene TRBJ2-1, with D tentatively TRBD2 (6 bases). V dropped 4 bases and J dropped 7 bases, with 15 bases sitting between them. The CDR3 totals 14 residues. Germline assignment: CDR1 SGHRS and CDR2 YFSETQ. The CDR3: CASSGGRNRNEQFF. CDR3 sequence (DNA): TGCGCCAGCAGCGGAGGGAGGAATCGTAATGAGCAGTTCTTC. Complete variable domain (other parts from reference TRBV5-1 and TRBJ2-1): KAGVTQTPRYLIKTRGQQVTLSCSPISGHRSVSWYQQTPGQGLQFLFEYFSETQRNKGNFPGRFSGRQFSNSRSEMNVSTLELGDSALYLCASSGGRNRNEQFFGPGTRLTVL.

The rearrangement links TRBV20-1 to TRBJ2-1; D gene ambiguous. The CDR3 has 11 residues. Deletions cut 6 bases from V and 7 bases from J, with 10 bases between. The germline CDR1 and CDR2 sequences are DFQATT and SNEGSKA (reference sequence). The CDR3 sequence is CSALYTNEQFF. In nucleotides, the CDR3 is TGCAGTGCCCTATATACGAATGAGCAGTTCTTC.

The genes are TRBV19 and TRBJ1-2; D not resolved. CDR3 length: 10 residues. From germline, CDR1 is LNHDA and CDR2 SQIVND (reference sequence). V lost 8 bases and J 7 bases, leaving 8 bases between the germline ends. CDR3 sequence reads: CASGSGGYTF. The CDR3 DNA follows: TGTGCCAGTGGAAGTGGTGGCTACACCTTC.

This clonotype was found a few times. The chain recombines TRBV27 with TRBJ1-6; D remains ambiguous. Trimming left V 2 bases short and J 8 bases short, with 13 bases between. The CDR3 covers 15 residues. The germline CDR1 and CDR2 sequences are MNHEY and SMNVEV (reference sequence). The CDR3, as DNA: TGTGCCAGCAGTTTACTGGGGTTCGGGGATTCACCCCTCCACTTT. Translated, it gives CASSLLGFGDSPLHF.

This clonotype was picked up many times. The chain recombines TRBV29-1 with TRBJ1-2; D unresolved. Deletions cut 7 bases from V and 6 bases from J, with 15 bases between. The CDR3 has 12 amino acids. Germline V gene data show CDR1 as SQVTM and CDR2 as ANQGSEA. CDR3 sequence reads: CSAIRLGDGYTF. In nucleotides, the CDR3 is TGCAGCGCCATTCGACTGGGAGATGGCTACACCTTC.

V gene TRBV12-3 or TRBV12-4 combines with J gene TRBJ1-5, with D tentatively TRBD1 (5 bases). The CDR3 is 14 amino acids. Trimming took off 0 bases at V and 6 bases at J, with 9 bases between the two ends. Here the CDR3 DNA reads TGTGCCAGCAGTTTAGCGCGGCAGGGTCAGCCCCAGCATTTT. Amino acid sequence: CASSLARQGQPQHF.

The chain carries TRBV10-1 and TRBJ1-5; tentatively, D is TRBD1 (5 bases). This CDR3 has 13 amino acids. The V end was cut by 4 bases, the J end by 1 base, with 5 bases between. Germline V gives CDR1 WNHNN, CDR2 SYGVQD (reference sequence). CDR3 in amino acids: CASSGDSNQPQHF. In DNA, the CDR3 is TGCGCCAGCAGTGGGGACAGCAATCAGCCCCAGCATTTT.

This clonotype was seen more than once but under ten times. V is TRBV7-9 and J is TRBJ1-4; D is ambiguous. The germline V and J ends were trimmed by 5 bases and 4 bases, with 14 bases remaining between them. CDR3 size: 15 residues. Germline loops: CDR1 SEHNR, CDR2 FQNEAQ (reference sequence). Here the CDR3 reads CASSPFLRVNEKLFF. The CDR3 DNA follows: TGTGCCAGCAGCCCCTTTCTTCGAGTTAATGAAAAACTGTTTTTT. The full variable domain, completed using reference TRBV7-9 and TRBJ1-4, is DTGVSQNPRHKITKRGQNVTFRCDPISEHNRLYWYRQTLGQGPEFLTYFQNEAQLEKSRLLSDRFSAERPKGSFSTLEIQRTEQGDSAMYLCASSPFLRVNEKLFFGSGTQLSVL.

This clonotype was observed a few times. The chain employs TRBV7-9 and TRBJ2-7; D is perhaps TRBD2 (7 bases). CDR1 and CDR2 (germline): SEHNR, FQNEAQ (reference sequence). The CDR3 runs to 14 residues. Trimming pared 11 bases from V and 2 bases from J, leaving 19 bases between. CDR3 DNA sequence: TGTGCCTCCCGAAAACCGGGGGGCACCTACGAGCAGTACTTC. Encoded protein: CASRKPGGTYEQYF.

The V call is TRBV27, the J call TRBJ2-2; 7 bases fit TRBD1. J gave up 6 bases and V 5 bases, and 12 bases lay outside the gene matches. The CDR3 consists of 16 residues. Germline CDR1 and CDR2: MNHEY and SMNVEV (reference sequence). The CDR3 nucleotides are TGTGCCAGCAGTCCAAGACAGGGCAGAGGCCCCGGGGAGCTGTTTTTT. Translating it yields CASSPRQGRGPGELFF.

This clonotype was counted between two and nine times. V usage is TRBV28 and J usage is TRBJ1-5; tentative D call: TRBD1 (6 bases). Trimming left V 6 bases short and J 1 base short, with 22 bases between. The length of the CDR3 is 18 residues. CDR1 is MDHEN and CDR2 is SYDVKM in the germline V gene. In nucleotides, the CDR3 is TGTGCCAGCAGCCCAATCCGATACAGGGCAAGGAGCAATCAGCCCCAGCATTTT. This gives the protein CASSPIRYRARSNQPQHF. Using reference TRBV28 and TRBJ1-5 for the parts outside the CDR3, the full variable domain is DVKVTQSSRYLVKRTGEKVFLECVQDMDHENMFWYRQDPGLGLRLIYFSYDVKMKEKGDIPEGYSVSREKKERFSLILESASTNQTSMYLCASSPIRYRARSNQPQHFGDGTRLSIL.

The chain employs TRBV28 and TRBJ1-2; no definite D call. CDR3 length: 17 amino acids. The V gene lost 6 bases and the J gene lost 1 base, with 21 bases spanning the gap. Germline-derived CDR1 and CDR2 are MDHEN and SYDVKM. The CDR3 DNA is TGTGCCAGCAGACTCACTGTCGACCTACTAAGTAACTATGGCTACACCTTC. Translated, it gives CASRLTVDLLSNYGYTF.

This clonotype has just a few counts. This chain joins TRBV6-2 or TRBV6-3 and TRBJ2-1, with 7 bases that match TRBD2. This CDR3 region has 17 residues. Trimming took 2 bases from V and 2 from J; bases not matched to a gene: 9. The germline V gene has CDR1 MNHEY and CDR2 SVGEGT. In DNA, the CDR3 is TGTGCCAGCAGTTACAGAGGGCCTAGCGGACCCTACAATGAGCAGTTCTTC. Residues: CASSYRGPSGPYNEQFF.

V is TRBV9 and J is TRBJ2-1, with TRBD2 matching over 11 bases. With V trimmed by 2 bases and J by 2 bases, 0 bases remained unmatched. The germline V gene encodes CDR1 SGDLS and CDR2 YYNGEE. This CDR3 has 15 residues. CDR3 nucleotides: TGTGCCAGCAGCGTGGGACTAGCGGCCTACAATGAGCAGTTCTTC. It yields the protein CASSVGLAAYNEQFF.

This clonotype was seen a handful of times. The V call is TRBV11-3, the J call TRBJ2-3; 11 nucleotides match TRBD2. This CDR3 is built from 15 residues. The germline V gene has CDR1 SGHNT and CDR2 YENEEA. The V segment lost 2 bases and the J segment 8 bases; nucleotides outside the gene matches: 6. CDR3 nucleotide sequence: TGTGCCAGCAGCTTAACTAGCGGGAGTATGAGTACGCAGTATTTT. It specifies CASSLTSGSMSTQYF.

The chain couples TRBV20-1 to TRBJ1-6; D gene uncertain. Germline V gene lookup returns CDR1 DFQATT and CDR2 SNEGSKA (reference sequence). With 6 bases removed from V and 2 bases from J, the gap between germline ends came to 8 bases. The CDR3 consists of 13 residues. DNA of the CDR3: TGCAGTGCGAAAACGACCTATAATTCACCCCTCCACTTT. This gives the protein CSAKTTYNSPLHF.

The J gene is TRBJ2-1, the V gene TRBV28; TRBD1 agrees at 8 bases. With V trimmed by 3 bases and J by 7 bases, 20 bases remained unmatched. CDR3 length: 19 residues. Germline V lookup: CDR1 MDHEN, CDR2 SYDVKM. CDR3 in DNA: TGTGCCAGCAGTTTCCCAATATTCTCAGGGACAGGATCCGTTAATGAGCAGTTCTTC. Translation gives CASSFPIFSGTGSVNEQFF.

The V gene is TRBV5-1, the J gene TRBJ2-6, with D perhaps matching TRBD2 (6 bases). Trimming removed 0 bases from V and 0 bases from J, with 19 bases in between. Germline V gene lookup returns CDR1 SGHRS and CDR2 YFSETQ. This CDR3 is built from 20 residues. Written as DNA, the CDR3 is TGCGCCAGCAGCTTGGCCCGCTCGGCAGGGAGGAGCTCTGGGGCCAACGTCCTGACTTTC. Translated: CASSLARSAGRSSGANVLTF.

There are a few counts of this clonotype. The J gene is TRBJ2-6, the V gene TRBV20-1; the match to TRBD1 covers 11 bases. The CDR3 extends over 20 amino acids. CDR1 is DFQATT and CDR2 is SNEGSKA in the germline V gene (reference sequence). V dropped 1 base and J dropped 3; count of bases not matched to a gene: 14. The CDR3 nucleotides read TGCAGTGCTAGAGGGGTTCCGGGACAGGGGGAATTTGGTGGGGCCAACGTCCTGACTTTC. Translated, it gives CSARGVPGQGEFGGANVLTF.